The 20 T cell receptor beta chains in this list originate from one sample, sequenced in a study of metastatic and nonmetastatic thyroid tumors. Using MiXCR, TCRdb re-called clones from the PCR reads. This sample has around 30,000 clones, with under 25% found just once. No patient received treatment before thyroid surgery. Sequencing was done on a sample of tumor tissue. The source is a male donor with papillary thyroid cancer or a benign thyroid nodule (not recorded which). Some clones in this sample may be carry-over from other donors' samples.

The chain recombines TRBV6-2 or TRBV6-3 with TRBJ2-1, with 7 nucleotides matching TRBD2. Germline assignment: CDR1 MNHEY and CDR2 SVGEGT. The V and J ends lost 0 bases and 5 bases, in that order; junction bases with no gene match: 10. The CDR3 totals 17 residues. The chain's CDR3 is CASSYSIRTRLNNEQFF. In DNA, the CDR3 is TGTGCCAGCAGTTACTCCATTAGGACTAGGCTGAACAATGAGCAGTTCTTC.

In this sample, this clone turned up many times. This chain joins TRBV28 and TRBJ1-5; unclear D gene. The germline V gene has CDR1 MDHEN and CDR2 SYDVKM. With 4 bases removed from V and 5 bases from J, the gap between germline ends came to 6 bases. CDR3 length: 12 amino acids. The CDR3 sequence is CASSSQYQPQHF. CDR3 coding DNA: TGTGCCAGCAGTTCCCAGTATCAGCCCCAGCATTTT.

This clone was counted at least ten times. This may be a read error, as it is one base from a much larger clone. The V call is TRBV6-5, the J call TRBJ2-1, with no clear D. Germline CDR1 and CDR2: MNHEY and SVGAGI. The CDR3 contains 12 residues. The germline V and J ends were trimmed by 4 bases and 5 bases, with 6 bases remaining between them. CDR3 region: CASSCLDNEQFF. CDR3 coding DNA: TGTGCCAGCAGTTGCTTGGACAATGAGCAGTTCTTC.

This clone was detected ten times or more. V gene TRBV6-4 combines with J gene TRBJ1-2; D might be TRBD1 (6 bases). This CDR3 is 11 amino acids long. Germline V gene sequence: CDR1 MRHNA, CDR2 SNTAGT. The germline V and J ends were trimmed by 2 bases and 10 bases, with 8 bases remaining between them. This CDR3 reads CASSDAGVYTF. The CDR3 DNA sequence: TGTGCCAGCAGTGACGCAGGGGTCTACACCTTC.

This clone was seen more than once but under ten times. The same CDR3 is also encoded by other DNA sequences in this sample. The CDR3 sequence: CASSLTGGEQYF. The CDR3 DNA sequence: TGTGCCAGCAGCTTAACTGGAGGCGAGCAGTACTTC. The rearrangement links TRBV7-3 to TRBJ2-7; perhaps TRBD2 as D (5 bases). Trimming pared 0 bases from V and 6 bases from J, leaving 6 bases between. CDR1 and CDR2 from the germline V gene are SGHTA and FQGTGA. The CDR3 covers 12 residues.

This rearrangement joins TRBV4-3 to TRBJ1-2; D ambiguous. CDR3 length: 15 amino acids. Trimming cost V 2 bases and J 4 bases, with 14 bases left between them. CDR1 LGHNA and CDR2 YSLEER come from the germline V gene. CDR3 in amino acids: CASSQISSSFYGYTF. The CDR3 DNA reads TGCGCCAGCAGCCAAATCTCCAGTTCCTTCTATGGCTACACCTTC.

This clone was observed a handful of times. A single base separates this from a much larger clone, so it may be a read error. Other DNA sequences in this specimen translate into the identical CDR3. The chain links TRBV29-1 to TRBJ2-1; the D gene could be TRBD1 or TRBD2 (5 bases each). Germline assignment: CDR1 SQVTM and CDR2 ANQGSEA. Trimming left V 8 bases short and J 6 bases short, with 17 bases between. This CDR3 has 13 amino acids. CDR3 coding DNA: TGCAGCCCCAGAAGCGTGGGGGTCAATGAGCAGTTCTTC. Translating it yields CSPRSVGVNEQFF.

This clone came up many times. This chain joins TRBV11-3 and TRBJ2-7; TRBD1 matches 7 bases. The CDR3 runs 15 residues. The V gene end was trimmed by 2 bases and the J gene end by 4 bases; junction bases not matched to a gene: 8. Germline CDR1 reads SGHNT; CDR2 reads YENEEA. The CDR3 DNA reads TGTGCCAGCAGCTTACGATCAGGGGGTATATACGAGCAGTACTTC. It codes for CASSLRSGGIYEQYF.

Ten or more counts support this clone. The chain is built from TRBV7-9 and TRBJ2-1; TRBD1 agrees at 9 bases. This CDR3 has 16 amino acids. The germline gives CDR1 SEHNR, CDR2 FQNEAQ (reference sequence). Trimming at V came to 6 bases and at J to 10 bases, leaving 16 bases not matched to a gene. CDR3 DNA: TGTGCCAGCAGTTACGTCCTGGGACAGGGAGAAGGCGAGCAGTTCTTC. Amino acids: CASSYVLGQGEGEQFF. The whole variable domain, filled in from reference TRBV7-9 and TRBJ2-1, reads DTGVSQNPRHKITKRGQNVTFRCDPISEHNRLYWYRQTLGQGPEFLTYFQNEAQLEKSRLLSDRFSAERPKGSFSTLEIQRTEQGDSAMYLCASSYVLGQGEGEQFFGPGTRLTVL.

The sample holds a few counts of this clone. The chain has TRBV28 and TRBJ2-7, with 9 bases matching TRBD1. The CDR3 covers 13 residues. Germline assignment: CDR1 MDHEN and CDR2 SYDVKM. V lost 4 bases to trimming and J lost 4 bases; unmatched junction nucleotides: 2. The chain's CDR3 is CASSSDRGYEQYF. DNA of the CDR3: TGTGCCAGCAGTTCCGACAGGGGGTACGAGCAGTACTTC.

This clone was detected a few times. Being one base from a much bigger clone, this may be a read error. The rearrangement joins TRBV7-6 to TRBJ2-5; the D is unclear. The CDR3 is made up of 15 amino acids. The V end was cut by 4 bases, the J end by 5 bases, with 17 bases between. CDR1 and CDR2 from the germline V gene are SGHVS and FNYEAQ. CDR3 coding DNA: TGTGCCAGCAGCTCCCGCTCACGGTGTAGGGAGACCCAGTACTTC. Translation gives CASSSRSRCRETQYF.

This chain uses TRBV12-3 or TRBV12-4 with TRBJ2-1, with 7 bases matching TRBD1. Germline trimming cut 5 bases from V and 7 bases from J; bases unmatched to any gene: 11. The CDR3 has 15 amino acids. CDR3 loop: CASSHRTLQGNEQFF. CDR3 nucleotide sequence: TGTGCCAGCAGTCATCGAACACTACAGGGGAATGAGCAGTTCTTC.

This clone was picked up many times. The rearrangement uses TRBV28 and TRBJ1-4, with D possibly being TRBD1 (6 bases). The length of the CDR3 is 13 residues. The V end was cut by 6 bases, the J end by 8 bases, with 13 bases between. Germline CDR1 reads MDHEN; CDR2 reads SYDVKM. The CDR3 spells CASSARGREKLFF. The CDR3 DNA is TGTGCCAGCAGCGCCAGGGGCAGGGAAAAACTGTTTTTT.

This clone was found many times. The chain links TRBV7-8 to TRBJ2-2; 8 nucleotides agree with TRBD1. The CDR3 consists of 15 residues. Germline-derived CDR1 and CDR2 are SGHVS and FQNEAQ. V was pared by 5 bases and J by 5 bases, with 7 bases of the junction left unmatched. CDR3 sequence (DNA): TGTGCCAGCAGCGGGACAGGCTTTCGGACCGGGGAGCTGTTTTTT. This sequence encodes CASSGTGFRTGELFF.

This clone was seen many times. This chain uses TRBV9 with TRBJ1-6, with D unclear. The CDR3 totals 13 residues. CDR1 is SGDLS and CDR2 is YYNGEE in the germline V gene. Trimming pared 0 bases from V and 7 bases from J, leaving 5 bases between. CDR3 region: CASSVDPNSPLHF. The CDR3 nucleotides read TGTGCCAGCAGCGTAGATCCGAATTCACCCCTCCACTTT.

This clone was seen more than once but under ten times. J is TRBJ2-5 and V is TRBV2, with 7 bases that match TRBD1. This CDR3 contains 15 residues. The J segment lost 4 bases and the V segment lost 0 bases, leaving 5 bases of the junction unmatched. The germline V gene has CDR1 SNHLY and CDR2 FYNNEI. The DNA for the CDR3 is TGTGCCAGCAGTGAAGCGCAGGGGGATGGAGAGACCCAGTACTTC. As protein: CASSEAQGDGETQYF.

In its sample, this clone was seen many times. This rearrangement joins TRBV6-1 to TRBJ2-3, with D maybe TRBD1 (5 bases). CDR3 size: 14 residues. Per the germline V gene, CDR1 is MNHNS and CDR2 is SASEGT. V was clipped by 7 bases and J by 5 bases, with 16 bases between them. This CDR3 is CASTPDHQGDTQYF. The DNA of the CDR3 is TGTGCCAGCACCCCTGACCATCAGGGAGATACGCAGTATTTT.

The V gene is TRBV9, the J gene TRBJ2-7; no definite D call. The CDR3 sequence is 14 residues long. The V and J ends lost 0 bases and 4 bases respectively, with 11 bases between them. Per the germline V gene, CDR1 is SGDLS and CDR2 is YYNGEE. The CDR3 sequence: CASSVGAEEYEQYF. CDR3 DNA: TGTGCCAGCAGCGTAGGGGCCGAAGAGTACGAGCAGTACTTC.

The chain links TRBV7-2 to TRBJ1-3; 9 nucleotides agree with TRBD1. The CDR3 has 15 amino acids. The germline CDR1 and CDR2 sequences are SGHTA and FQGNSA. The junction had 2 bases not matched to a gene; V was cut back by 1 base and J by 4 bases. DNA for the CDR3: TGTGCCAGCAGCTTAGGAGGGACAGGGGGAAACACCATATATTTT. Translation gives CASSLGGTGGNTIYF.

This clone has only a few counts. A much larger clone is a single base away; this may be a read error. This chain links TRBV29-1 with TRBJ2-5; 7 bases line up with TRBD2. Germline CDR1 and CDR2: SQVTM and ANQGSEA. This CDR3 spans 12 amino acids. The V gene end was trimmed by 6 bases and the J gene end by 5 bases; junction bases not matched to a gene: 6. The CDR3 DNA reads TGCAGCGTCATGACTAGCCGTGAGACCCAGTACTTC. Amino acid sequence: CSVMTSRETQYF.